This T cell receptor beta chain was found in a study of blood T cell repertoires in COVID-19. In the study overall: Specimens from acute and convalescent COVID-19 originated in the United States, Italy and Spain. PBMCs, B-cell-depleted T cells, or T cells were the source of the cDNA or gDNA that made up the material.

Per germline, CDR1 SGHRS and CDR2 YFSETQ. CDR3 length equals 16 residues. With V trimmed by 3 bases and J by 0 bases, 6 bases remained unmatched. Original methodology: Using reference gene primer amplification, nucleated cell counts were estimated. Generated by immunoSEQ multiplex PCR, the TCRdb table keeps only in-frame clones and is missing some. Clone size and the V and J calls come from that table; the DNA yielded D and trimming. This sample has over 50,000 clones, with around 87% found just once. Sequencing was done on a sample of peripheral blood. This clonotype was sampled from a man aged 60-69 years with acute or convalescent COVID-19. This chain links TRBV5-1 with TRBJ2-4, with 7 bases aligning to TRBD1. The CDR3 here is CASSSGQQLAKNIQYF. In DNA, the CDR3 is TGCGCCAGCAGCTCGGGACAGCAACTAGCCAAAAACATTCAGTACTTC.